The present T cell receptor (beta chain) was sequenced within a study of blood T cells in healthy people across ages. Study-level information: About one barcoded beta molecule was captured per two T cells (by template switching).

Approximately 9 milliliters was the volume of peripheral blood drawn from each donor. Through a sample-barcoded 5' primer and a J-beta primer mix, a second PCR was run for roughly 7 to 12 cycles. The template-switch adaptor was a 5' adaptor with 12 random nucleotides. It tagged each cDNA molecule. TCRdb passed the 5' RACE reads through MiXCR, listing each CDR3 protein once. The sample contains more than 650,000 distinct CDR3 sequences, about a quarter of which appear only once. Remarks on this clonotype: Its antigen is undetermined.

Study-wide findings and caveats: It was not known whether donors were CMV positive (a possible confounder of expanded clonotype changes).

The data were also submitted as part of a second study, on T cells of mothers and their children.

The source of this sequence is a boy between 10 and 17 years old in good health. The sequencing sample was made of blood.

The CDR3 nucleotides are TGTGCCAGCAGAGACCAGGGGGCCGGCGAGCAGTACTTC. It encodes CASRDQGAGEQYF. This chain joins TRBV12-3 or TRBV12-4 and TRBJ2-7; 8 positions agree with TRBD1. The CDR3 covers 13 residues. Trimming at V came to 6 bases and at J to 6 bases, leaving 7 bases not matched to a gene.